The rows below give T cell receptor beta chains drawn from one sample of a study of T cell repertoires in cytomegalovirus infection. A single record per CDR3 protein comes from TCRdb applying MiXCR to the reads. This sample carries roughly 700,000 distinct CDR3 sequences, around a third of them seen once, and the ten largest clones take roughly 18%. No antigens are known for them. Source: cultured PBMCs, taken from culture after CMV antigen stimulation. The receptors originated from a human donor in good health (CMV status not recorded). Some clones in this sample may be carry-over from other donors' samples. Both conserved end residues are part of each CDR3. A D gene is named only where the DNA matches it firmly.

j_call d_call v_call cdr3_aa
TRBJ2-1 . TRBV12-3/TRBV12-4 CASKQRRGGNEQFF
TRBJ2-1 TRBD2 TRBV6-6 CASSGSGRAYEQFF
TRBJ1-2 TRBD1 TRBV11-2 CASSLGGTGGYYGYTF
TRBJ2-1 . TRBV11-1 CASSLARGLQNEQFF
TRBJ2-5 . TRBV6-5 CASSYSFTAKETQYF
TRBJ2-1 TRBD2 TRBV6-2/TRBV6-3 CASSYPGLATYNEQFF
TRBJ1-6 . TRBV4-1 CASSQDRGTTPLHF
TRBJ1-4 . TRBV12-3/TRBV12-4 CASSLGAQGSWGIEKLFF
TRBJ1-2 . TRBV6-2/TRBV6-3 CASSYSDLLGPTYGYTF
TRBJ1-4 . TRBV6-1 CASSMGSNNEKLFF
TRBJ2-2 TRBD2 TRBV11-2 CASSLYGTSGGNTGELFF
TRBJ2-1 TRBD1 TRBV19 CASSDRDSKNEQFF
TRBJ2-1 TRBD2 TRBV10-3 CAISELAGTYNEQFF
TRBJ1-5 . TRBV6-1 CASTENRALNQPQHF
TRBJ1-5 TRBD1 TRBV6-1 CASTTGWNQPQHF
TRBJ1-6 TRBD1 TRBV2 CASRPDRVGNSPLHF
TRBJ1-2 . TRBV2 CARRLTGFGYGYTF
TRBJ1-5 . TRBV7-2 CASSLGSWNHQPQHF
TRBJ2-7 TRBD2 TRBV11-3 CASSLSGGPHEQYF
TRBJ2-1 . TRBV11-2 CASSFGIAANSYNEQFF
TRBJ1-2 . TRBV2 CASSEVGSNYGYTF
TRBJ2-2 . TRBV7-6 CASSLGGGTSNTGELFF
TRBJ2-1 TRBD1 TRBV4-1 CASSQVVQGSDEQFF
TRBJ2-7 . TRBV11-1 CASSLITDSYEQYF
TRBJ2-7 . TRBV18 CASPRYPGSGQSYEQYF
TRBJ1-3 . TRBV7-2 CASSLGRAVSGNTIYF
TRBJ2-4 . TRBV7-2 CASSLRWAEGNIQYF
TRBJ2-7 . TRBV12-5 CASALGLHYEQYF
TRBJ2-1 . TRBV10-3 CAISGSLSYNEQFF
TRBJ2-1 . TRBV4-1 CASRQTSVGEQFF
TRBJ2-3 . TRBV6-1 CASSEVATDTQYF
TRBJ1-2 . TRBV20-1 CSARRRAGPNYGYTF